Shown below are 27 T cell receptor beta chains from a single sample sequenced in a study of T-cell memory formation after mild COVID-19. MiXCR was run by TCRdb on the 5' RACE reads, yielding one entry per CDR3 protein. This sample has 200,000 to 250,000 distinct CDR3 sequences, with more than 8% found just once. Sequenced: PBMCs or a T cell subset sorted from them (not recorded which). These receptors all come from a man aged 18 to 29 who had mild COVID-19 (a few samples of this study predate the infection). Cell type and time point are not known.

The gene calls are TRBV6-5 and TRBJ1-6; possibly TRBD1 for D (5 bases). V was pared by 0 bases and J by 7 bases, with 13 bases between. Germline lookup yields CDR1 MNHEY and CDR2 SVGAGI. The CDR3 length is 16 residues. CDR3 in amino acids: CASSYSGQGPNSPLHF. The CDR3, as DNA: TGTGCCAGCAGTTACTCGGGGCAGGGACCGAATTCACCCCTCCACTTT.

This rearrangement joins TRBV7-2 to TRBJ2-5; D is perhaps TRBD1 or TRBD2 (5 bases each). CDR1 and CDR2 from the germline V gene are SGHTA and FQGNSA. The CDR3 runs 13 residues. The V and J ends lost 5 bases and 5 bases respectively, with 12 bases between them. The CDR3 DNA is TGTGCCAGCAGCCCCAAATGGGGGGAGACCCAGTACTTC. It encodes CASSPKWGETQYF.

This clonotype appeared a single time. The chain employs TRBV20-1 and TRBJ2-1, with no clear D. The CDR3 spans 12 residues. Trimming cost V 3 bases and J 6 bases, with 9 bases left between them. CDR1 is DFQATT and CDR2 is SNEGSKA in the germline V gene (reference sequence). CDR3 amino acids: CSARSDSNEQFF. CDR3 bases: TGCAGTGCTAGGAGTGATTCCAATGAGCAGTTCTTC.

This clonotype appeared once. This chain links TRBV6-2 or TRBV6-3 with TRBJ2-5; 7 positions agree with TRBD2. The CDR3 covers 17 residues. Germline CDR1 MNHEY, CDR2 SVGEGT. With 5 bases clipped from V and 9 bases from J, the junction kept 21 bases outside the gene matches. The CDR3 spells CASSLRSIERGARAQYF. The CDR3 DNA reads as TGTGCCAGCAGTCTCCGGTCGATAGAGCGGGGCGCGAGGGCCCAGTACTTC.

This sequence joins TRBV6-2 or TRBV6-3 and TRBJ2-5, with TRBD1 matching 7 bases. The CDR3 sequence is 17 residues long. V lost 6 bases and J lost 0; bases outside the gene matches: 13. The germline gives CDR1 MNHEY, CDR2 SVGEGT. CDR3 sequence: CASSRNPGGVYQETQYF. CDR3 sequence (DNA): TGTGCCAGCAGCAGAAACCCAGGGGGAGTGTACCAAGAGACCCAGTACTTC.

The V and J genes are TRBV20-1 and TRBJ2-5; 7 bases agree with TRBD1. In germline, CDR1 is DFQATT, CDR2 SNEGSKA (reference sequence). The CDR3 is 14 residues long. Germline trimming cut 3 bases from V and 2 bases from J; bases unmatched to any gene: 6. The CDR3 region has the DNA TGCAGTGCTAGCTGGCTCAGGGGGCAAGAGACCCAGTACTTC. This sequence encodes CSASWLRGQETQYF.

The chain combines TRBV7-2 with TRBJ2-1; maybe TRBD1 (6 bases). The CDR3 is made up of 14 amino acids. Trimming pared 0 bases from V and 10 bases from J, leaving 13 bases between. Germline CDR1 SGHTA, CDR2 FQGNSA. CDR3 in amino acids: CASSLAGTPAEQFF. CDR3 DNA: TGTGCCAGCAGCTTAGCGGGGACACCGGCAGAGCAGTTCTTC.

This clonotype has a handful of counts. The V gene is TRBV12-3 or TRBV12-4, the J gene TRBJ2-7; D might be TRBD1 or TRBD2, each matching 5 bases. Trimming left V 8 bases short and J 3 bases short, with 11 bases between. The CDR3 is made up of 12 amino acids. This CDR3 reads CASLRDRYEQYF. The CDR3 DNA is TGTGCCAGCCTCAGGGACCGCTACGAGCAGTACTTC.

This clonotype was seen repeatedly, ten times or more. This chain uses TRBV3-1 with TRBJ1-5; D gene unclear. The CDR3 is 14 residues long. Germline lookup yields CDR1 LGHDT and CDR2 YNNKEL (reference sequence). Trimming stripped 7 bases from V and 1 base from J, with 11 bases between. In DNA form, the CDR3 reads TGTGCCAGCATCGGAAGGGAAAGCAATCAGCCCCAGCATTTT. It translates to CASIGRESNQPQHF.

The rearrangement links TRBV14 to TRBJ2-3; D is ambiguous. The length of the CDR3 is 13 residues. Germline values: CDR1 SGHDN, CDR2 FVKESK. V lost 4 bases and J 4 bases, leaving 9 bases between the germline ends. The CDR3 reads CASSPGWADTQYF. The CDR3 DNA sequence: TGTGCCAGCAGCCCCGGGTGGGCAGATACGCAGTATTTT.

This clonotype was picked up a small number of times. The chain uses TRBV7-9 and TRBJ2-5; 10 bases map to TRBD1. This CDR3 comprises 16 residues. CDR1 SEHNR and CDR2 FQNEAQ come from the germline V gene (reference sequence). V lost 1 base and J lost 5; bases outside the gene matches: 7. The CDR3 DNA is TGTGCCAGCAGCTTAGACCGGGACAGGGGAGATGAGACCCAGTACTTC. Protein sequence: CASSLDRDRGDETQYF.

In nucleotides, the CDR3 is TGCGCCAGCAGGAGGGACAGTAACCAAGAGACCCAGTACTTC. Translation gives CASRRDSNQETQYF. The gene calls are TRBV5-1 and TRBJ2-5, with TRBD1 matching over 7 bases. Germline assignment: CDR1 SGHRS and CDR2 YFSETQ. CDR3 size: 14 residues. With 5 bases clipped from V and 0 bases from J, the junction kept 4 bases outside the gene matches.

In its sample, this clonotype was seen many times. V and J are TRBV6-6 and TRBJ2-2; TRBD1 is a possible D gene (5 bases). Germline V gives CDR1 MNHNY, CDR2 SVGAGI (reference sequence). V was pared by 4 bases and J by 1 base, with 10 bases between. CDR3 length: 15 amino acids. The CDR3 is CASSSPTENTGELFF. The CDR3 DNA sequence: TGTGCCAGCAGTTCACCGACAGAGAACACCGGGGAGCTGTTTTTT.

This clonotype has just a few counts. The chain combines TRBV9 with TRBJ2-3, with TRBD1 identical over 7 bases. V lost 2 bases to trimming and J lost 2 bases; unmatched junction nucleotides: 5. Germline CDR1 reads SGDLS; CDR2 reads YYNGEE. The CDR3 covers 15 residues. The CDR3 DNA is TGTGCCAGCAGCGTCGGACAGGTAATCACAGATACGCAGTATTTT. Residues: CASSVGQVITDTQYF. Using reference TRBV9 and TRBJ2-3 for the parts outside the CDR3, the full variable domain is DSGVTQTPKHLITATGQRVTLRCSPRSGDLSVYWYQQSLDQGLQFLIQYYNGEERAKGNILERFSAQQFPDLHSELNLSSLELGDSALYFCASSVGQVITDTQYFGPGTRLTVL.

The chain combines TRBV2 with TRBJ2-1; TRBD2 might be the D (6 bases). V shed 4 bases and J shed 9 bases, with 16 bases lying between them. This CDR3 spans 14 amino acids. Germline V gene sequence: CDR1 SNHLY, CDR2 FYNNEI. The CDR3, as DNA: TGTGCCAGCAGTGGGACCCGACTAGAGGGTGAGCAGTTCTTC. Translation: CASSGTRLEGEQFF.

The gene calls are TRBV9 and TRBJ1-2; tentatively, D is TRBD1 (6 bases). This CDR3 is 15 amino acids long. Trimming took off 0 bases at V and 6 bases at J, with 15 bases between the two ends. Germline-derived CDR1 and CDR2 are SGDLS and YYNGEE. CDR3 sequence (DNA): TGTGCCAGCAGCGTAGTGGACAGCCCATCTCATGGCTACACCTTC. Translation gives CASSVVDSPSHGYTF.

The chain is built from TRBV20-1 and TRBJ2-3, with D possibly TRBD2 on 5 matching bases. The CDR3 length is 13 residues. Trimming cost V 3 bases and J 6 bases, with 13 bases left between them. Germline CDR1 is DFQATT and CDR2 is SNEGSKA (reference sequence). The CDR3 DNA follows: TGCAGTGCTAGGGACCGGGGATTGGATACGCAGTATTTT. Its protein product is CSARDRGLDTQYF.

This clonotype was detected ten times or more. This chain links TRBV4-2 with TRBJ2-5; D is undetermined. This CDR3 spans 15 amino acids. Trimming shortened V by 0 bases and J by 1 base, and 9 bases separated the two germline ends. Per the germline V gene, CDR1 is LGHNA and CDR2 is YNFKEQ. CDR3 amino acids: CASSQDRASQETQYF. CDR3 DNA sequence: TGTGCCAGCAGCCAAGATCGGGCAAGCCAAGAGACCCAGTACTTC.

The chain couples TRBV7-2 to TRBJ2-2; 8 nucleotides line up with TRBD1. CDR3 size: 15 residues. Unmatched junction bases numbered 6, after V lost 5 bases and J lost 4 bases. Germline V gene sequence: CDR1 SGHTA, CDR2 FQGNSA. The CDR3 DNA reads TGTGCCAGCAGCCGGGACAGGTCGGTCACCGGGGAGCTGTTTTTT. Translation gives CASSRDRSVTGELFF.

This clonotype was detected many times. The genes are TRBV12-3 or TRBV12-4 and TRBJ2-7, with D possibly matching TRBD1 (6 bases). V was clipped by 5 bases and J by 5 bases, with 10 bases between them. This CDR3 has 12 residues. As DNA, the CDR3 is TGTGCCAGCAGTCCCTCAGGGGACGAGCAGTACGTC. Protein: CASSPSGDEQYV.

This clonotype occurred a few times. The CDR3 nucleotides are TGTGCCAGCAGCTTAGGTCCGCCAGGGGACGGGTCACCCCTCCACTTT. This gives the protein CASSLGPPGDGSPLHF. The V and J genes are TRBV7-3 and TRBJ1-6, with a possible D match to TRBD1 (6 bases). V was cut by 2 bases and J by 10 bases, with 18 bases left in between. Germline V gene data show CDR1 as SGHTA and CDR2 as FQGTGA. The CDR3 has 16 amino acids.

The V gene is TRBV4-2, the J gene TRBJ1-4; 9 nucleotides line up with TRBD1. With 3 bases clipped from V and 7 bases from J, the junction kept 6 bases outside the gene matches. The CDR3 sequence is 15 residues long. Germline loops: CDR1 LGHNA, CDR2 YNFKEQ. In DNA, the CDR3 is TGTGCCAGCAGCCAGGGGGACAGGGTTATTGAAAAACTGTTTTTT. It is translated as CASSQGDRVIEKLFF.

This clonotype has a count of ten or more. The DNA for the CDR3 is TGTGCCAGCAGCACCGGGCCCTACGAGCAGTACGTC. Translated: CASSTGPYEQYV. The chain has TRBV5-6 and TRBJ2-7; D call uncertain. The V gene's germline CDR1 is SGHDT and CDR2 YYEEEE. The CDR3 spans 12 residues. V shed 4 bases and J shed 2 bases, with 7 bases lying between them.

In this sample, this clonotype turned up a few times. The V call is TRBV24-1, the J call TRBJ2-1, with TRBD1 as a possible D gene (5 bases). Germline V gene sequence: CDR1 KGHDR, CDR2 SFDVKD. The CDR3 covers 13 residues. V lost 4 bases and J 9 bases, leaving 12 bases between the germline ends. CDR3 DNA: TGTGCCACCAGTGACCAACAGGTTCGTGAGCAGTTCTTC. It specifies CATSDQQVREQFF.

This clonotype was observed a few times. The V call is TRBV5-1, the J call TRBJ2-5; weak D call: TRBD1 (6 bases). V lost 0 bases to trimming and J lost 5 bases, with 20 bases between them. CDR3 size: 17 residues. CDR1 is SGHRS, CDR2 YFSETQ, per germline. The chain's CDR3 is CASSLAEMGAVRETQYF. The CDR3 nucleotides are TGCGCCAGCAGCTTGGCCGAAATGGGGGCGGTTCGGGAGACCCAGTACTTC.

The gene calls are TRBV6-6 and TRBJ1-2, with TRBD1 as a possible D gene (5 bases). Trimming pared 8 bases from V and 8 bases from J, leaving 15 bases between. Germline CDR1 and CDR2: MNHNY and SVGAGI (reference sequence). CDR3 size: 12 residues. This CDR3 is CASARELRGYTF. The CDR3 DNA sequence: TGTGCCAGCGCCAGGGAATTACGGGGCTACACCTTC.

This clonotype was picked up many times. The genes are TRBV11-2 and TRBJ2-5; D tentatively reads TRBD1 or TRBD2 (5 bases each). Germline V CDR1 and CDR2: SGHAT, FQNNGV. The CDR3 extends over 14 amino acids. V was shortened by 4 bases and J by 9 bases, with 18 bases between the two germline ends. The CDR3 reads CASSSGTRLGAQYF. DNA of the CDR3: TGTGCCAGCAGCTCCGGGACCCGTCTTGGAGCCCAGTACTTC.